This T cell receptor beta chain is from a study of vaccination effects on CD4 cells after COVID-19. To note about this clone: Its antigen remains unidentified.

TCRdb's copy holds only in-frame clones and misses some; the assay was immunoSEQ multiplex PCR. Among fewer than 75,000 clones listed, under 80% were seen once. Subsequent to a culture period of 10 to 11 days, CD4+ T cells were isolated. Each person got two doses of an mRNA SARS-CoV-2 vaccine, BNT162b2 or mRNA-1273. Germline V CDR1 and CDR2: LNHDA, SQIVND (reference sequence). This CDR3 is built from 16 residues. The germline V and J ends were trimmed by 5 bases and 5 bases, with 21 bases remaining between them. The TCR was taken from a human donor who received a COVID-19 vaccine. The sample consisted of CD4+ T cells from PBMCs cultured without peptide, taken after COVID-19 vaccination. The chain uses TRBV19 and TRBJ2-5; TRBD1 is a possible D gene (6 bases). CDR3 protein: CASSPGQSRIGETQYF. For the CDR3, the DNA is TGTGCCAGTAGTCCCGGACAGAGCCGAATCGGGGAGACCCAGTACTTC.